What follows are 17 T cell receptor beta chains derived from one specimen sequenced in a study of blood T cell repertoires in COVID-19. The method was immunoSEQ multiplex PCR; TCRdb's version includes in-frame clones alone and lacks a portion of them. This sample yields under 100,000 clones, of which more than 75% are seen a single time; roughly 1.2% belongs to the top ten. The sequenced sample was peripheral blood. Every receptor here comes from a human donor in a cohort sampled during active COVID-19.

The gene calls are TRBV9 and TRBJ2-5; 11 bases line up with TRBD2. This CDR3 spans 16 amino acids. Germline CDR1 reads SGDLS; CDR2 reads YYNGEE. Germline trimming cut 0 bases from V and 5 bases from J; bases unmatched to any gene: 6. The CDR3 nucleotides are TGTGCCAGCAGCGTAGCCGCTAGCGGGAGGAGGGAGACCCAGTACTTC. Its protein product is CASSVAASGRRETQYF.

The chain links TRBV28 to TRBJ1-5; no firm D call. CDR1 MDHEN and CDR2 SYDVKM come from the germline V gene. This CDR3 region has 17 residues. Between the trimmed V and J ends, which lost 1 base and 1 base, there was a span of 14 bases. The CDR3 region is CASSLLGSTISNQPQHF. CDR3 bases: TGTGCCAGCAGTTTATTGGGGAGCACGATCAGCAATCAGCCCCAGCATTTT.

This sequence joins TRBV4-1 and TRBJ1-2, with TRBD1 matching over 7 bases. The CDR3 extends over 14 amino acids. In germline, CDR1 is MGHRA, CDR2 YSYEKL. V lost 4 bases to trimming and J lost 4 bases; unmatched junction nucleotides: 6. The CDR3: CASSPGTAGYGYTF. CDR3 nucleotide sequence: TGCGCCAGCAGCCCGGGGACAGCCGGCTATGGCTACACCTTC.

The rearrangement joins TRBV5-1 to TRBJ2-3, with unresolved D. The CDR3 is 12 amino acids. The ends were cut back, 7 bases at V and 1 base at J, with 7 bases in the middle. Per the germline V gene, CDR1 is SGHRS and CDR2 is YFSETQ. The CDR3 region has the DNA TGCGCCAGCGGCGCGGGCACAGATACGCAGTATTTT. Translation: CASGAGTDTQYF.

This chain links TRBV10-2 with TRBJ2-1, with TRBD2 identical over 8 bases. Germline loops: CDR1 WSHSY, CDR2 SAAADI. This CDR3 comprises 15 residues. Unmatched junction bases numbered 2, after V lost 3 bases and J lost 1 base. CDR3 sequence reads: CASSEREGSYNEQFF. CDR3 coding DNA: TGCGCCAGCAGTGAACGGGAGGGGTCCTACAATGAGCAGTTCTTC.

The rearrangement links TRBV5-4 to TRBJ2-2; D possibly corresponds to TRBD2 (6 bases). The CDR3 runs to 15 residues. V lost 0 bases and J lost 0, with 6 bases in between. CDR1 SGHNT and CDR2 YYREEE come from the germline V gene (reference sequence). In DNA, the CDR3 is TGTGCCAGCAGCTTGGGACTAGCGAACACCGGGGAGCTGTTTTTT. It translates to CASSLGLANTGELFF.

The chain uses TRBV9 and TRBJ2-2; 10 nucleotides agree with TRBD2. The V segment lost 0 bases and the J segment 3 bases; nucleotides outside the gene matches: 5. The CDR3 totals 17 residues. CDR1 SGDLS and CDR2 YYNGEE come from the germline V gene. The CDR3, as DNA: TGTGCCAGCAGCGTAGAAAGGACTAGCGGCTACACCGGGGAGCTGTTTTTT. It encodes CASSVERTSGYTGELFF.

In DNA form, the CDR3 reads TGTGCCAGCAGTTTCCAGGGGAACACTGAAGCTTTCTTT. This translates into CASSFQGNTEAFF. The V and J genes are TRBV28 and TRBJ1-1; possibly TRBD1 for D (5 bases). Looked up from germline, CDR1 is MDHEN and CDR2 is SYDVKM. V lost 3 bases, J lost 1 base, and 6 bases lay in between. CDR3 length: 13 residues.

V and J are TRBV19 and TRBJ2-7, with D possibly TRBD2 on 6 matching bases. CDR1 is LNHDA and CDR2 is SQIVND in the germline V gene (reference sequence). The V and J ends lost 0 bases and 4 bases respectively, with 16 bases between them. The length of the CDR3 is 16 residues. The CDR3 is CASSIDHSLGTYEQYF. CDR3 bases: TGTGCCAGTAGTATAGATCATTCCCTGGGGACTTACGAGCAGTACTTC.

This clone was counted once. The CDR3 bases are TGTGCCAGCAGCCAAGGCGGAGTCAGGGTAAGCAATCAGCCCCAGCATTTT. Amino acid sequence: CASSQGGVRVSNQPQHF. V usage is TRBV4-2 and J usage is TRBJ1-5; a weak D match, TRBD1 (5 bases). Germline CDR1 reads LGHNA; CDR2 reads YNFKEQ. V was cut by 1 base and J by 1 base, with 14 bases left in between. The CDR3 has 17 residues.

The CDR3 spells CASSLGQSYGYTF. CDR3 nucleotides: TGTGCCAGCAGCTTGGGGCAGTCCTATGGCTACACCTTC. J is TRBJ1-2 and V is TRBV5-5; no clear D. The V and J ends lost 0 bases and 4 bases respectively, with 7 bases between them. CDR1 and CDR2 (germline): SGHKS, YYEKEE (reference sequence). This CDR3 region has 13 residues.

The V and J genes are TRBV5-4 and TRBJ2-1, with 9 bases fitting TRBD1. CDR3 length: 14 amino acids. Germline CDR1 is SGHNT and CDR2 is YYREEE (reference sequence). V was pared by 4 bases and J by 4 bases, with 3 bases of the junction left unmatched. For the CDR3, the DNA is TGTGCCAGCAGCCCGGACAGGGGTTACAATGAGCAGTTCTTC. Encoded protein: CASSPDRGYNEQFF. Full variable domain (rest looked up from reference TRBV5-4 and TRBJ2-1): ETGVTQSPTHLIKTRGQQVTLRCSSQSGHNTVSWYQQALGQGPQFIFQYYREEENGRGNFPPRFSGLQFPNYSSELNVNALELDDSALYLCASSPDRGYNEQFFGPGTRLTVL.

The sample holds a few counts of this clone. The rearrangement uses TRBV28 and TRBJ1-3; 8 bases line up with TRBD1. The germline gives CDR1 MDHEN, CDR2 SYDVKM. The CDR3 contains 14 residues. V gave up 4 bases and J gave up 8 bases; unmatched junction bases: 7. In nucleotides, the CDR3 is TGTGCCAGCAGTTCCGGACAGGGCTGGGACACCATATATTTT. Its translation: CASSSGQGWDTIYF.

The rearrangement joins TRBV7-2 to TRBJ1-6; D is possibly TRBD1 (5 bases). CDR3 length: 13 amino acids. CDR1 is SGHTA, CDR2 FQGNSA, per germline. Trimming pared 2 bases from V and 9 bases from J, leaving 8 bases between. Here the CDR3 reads CASSLRTPSPLHF. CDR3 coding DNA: TGTGCCAGCAGCTTACGGACACCTTCACCCCTCCACTTT.

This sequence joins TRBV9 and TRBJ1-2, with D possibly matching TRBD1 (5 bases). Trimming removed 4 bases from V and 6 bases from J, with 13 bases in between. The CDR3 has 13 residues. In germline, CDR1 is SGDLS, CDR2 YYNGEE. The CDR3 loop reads CASSPGELDGYTF. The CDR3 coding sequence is TGTGCCAGCAGCCCGGGGGAATTAGATGGCTACACCTTC.

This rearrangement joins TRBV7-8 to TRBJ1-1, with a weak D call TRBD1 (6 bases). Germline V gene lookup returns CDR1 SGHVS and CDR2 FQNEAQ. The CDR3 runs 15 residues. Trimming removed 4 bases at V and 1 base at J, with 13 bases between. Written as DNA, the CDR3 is TGTGCCAGCAGCTCGACACAGGGAACGAACACTGAAGCTTTCTTT. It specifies CASSSTQGTNTEAFF.

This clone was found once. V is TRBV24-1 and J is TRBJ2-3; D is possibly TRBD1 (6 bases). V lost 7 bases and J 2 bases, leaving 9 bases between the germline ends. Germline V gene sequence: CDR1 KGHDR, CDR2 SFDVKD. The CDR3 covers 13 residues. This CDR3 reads CATRQGDTDTQYF. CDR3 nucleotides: TGTGCCACCAGACAGGGAGACACAGATACGCAGTATTTT.